Each of the 26 T cell receptor delta chains below was sequenced from the same sample in a study of γδ T cells in repeated Plasmodium falciparum infection. TCRdb redid the clone calls on the multiplex PCR reads with CATT. Altogether 93,000 or so delta-chain clones are present, over 0.75% being singletons, with the ten largest covering roughly 9.9%. Flow sorting of PBMC yielded separate Vgamma9/Vdelta2+ and Vdelta2-negative gammadelta T cell populations for bulk repertoire analysis. Input material: gamma-delta T cells from blood. Receptors were obtained from a pool of human donors (malaria-infected and uninfected, not separated).

Notes on this clone: This DNA's translation differs at residue 14 from TCRdb's protein, which comes from a much larger clone; a read error is likely, and the protein shown is translated from the DNA. This chain connects TRDV1 to TRDJ1; TRDD3 might be the D (6 bases). Since TCRdb gives no J gene, matching the DNA to germline was used here to assign it. Germline loops: CDR1 TSWWSYY, CDR2 QGS. V lost 2 bases to trimming and J lost 1 base, with 26 bases between them. CDR3 length: 20 residues. CDR3 sequence reads: CALGESKSRSPGECTDKLIF. DNA of the CDR3: TGTGCTCTTGGGGAATCGAAATCCCGCTCGCCTGGGGAGTGCACCGATAAACTCATCTTT.

In its sample, this clone was seen a few times. TCRdb's protein for this DNA is that of a much larger clone and differs from the translation at residue 9, likely a read error; the protein shown is the DNA translation. The gene calls are TRDV2 and TRDJ1, with D perhaps TRDD3 (6 bases). The J gene, left out of TCRdb, was set here by checking the DNA against germline. The CDR3 is 22 amino acids. Trimming cost V 0 bases and J 0 bases, with 31 bases left between them. The germline gives CDR1 GEAIGNYY, CDR2 EKD. In nucleotides, the CDR3 is TGTGCCTGTGACACCGTTCGGGGGAATACGCACCGGAGGCCTTCGTACACCGATAAACTCATCTTT. Translated, it gives CACDTVRGNTHRRPSYTDKLIF.

This clone was seen a few times. The protein held in TCRdb is that of a much larger clone and does not match this DNA's translation at residue 8, likely because of a read error; the protein shown is translated from the DNA. This chain joins TRDV2 and TRDJ1; the D gene is possibly TRDD3 (7 bases). TCRdb offers no J gene call, so here the DNA was matched to germline to obtain one. Germline V gene sequence: CDR1 GEAIGNYY, CDR2 EKD. V lost 3 bases, J lost 2 bases, and 27 bases lay in between. CDR3 size: 19 residues. The CDR3 loop reads CACDAVLRDTFRRTDKLIF. The CDR3 DNA reads TGTGCCTGTGACGCCGTACTGAGGGATACCTTCCGGCGGACCGATAAACTCATCTTT.

About this clone: TCRdb's protein for this DNA is that of a much larger clone and differs from the translation at residue 12, likely a read error; the protein shown is the DNA translation. The chain uses TRDV2 and TRDJ1, with 13 bases aligning to TRDD3. Because TCRdb records no J gene, it was assigned here through a match of the DNA to germline. CDR1 GEAIGNYY and CDR2 EKD come from the germline V gene. Germline trimming cut 5 bases from V and 0 bases from J; bases unmatched to any gene: 14. CDR3 length equals 19 residues. The CDR3 reads CACGPRDWGIRRYTDKLIF. CDR3 coding DNA: TGTGCCTGTGGACCACGAGACTGGGGGATACGTAGGTACACCGATAAACTCATCTTT.

This clone has more than one count but fewer than ten. This likely traces to a read error, being one base from a far larger clone. This sample includes further DNA sequences coding for the same CDR3. CDR3 bases: TGTGCTCTTGGGGAACCGGTCCGAAGGGGGATACCCAAGCTCATCTTT. Translation gives CALGEPVRRGIPKLIF. This chain links TRDV1 with TRDJ1; TRDD3 aligns across 9 bases. CDR3 length: 16 amino acids. Trimming cost V 1 base and J 11 bases; bases outside gene matches: 14. Germline V gene lookup returns CDR1 TSWWSYY and CDR2 QGS.

With regard to this clone: The protein held in TCRdb is that of a much larger clone and does not match this DNA's translation at residue 7, likely because of a read error; the protein shown is translated from the DNA. This sequence joins TRDV2 and TRDJ1; 7 bases fit TRDD3. TCRdb lists no J gene, so it was determined here by aligning the DNA to germline. The CDR3 has 17 residues. Unmatched junction bases numbered 12, after V lost 0 bases and J lost 3 bases. Germline CDR1 is GEAIGNYY and CDR2 is EKD. This CDR3 is CACDTIVRGDLPDKLIF. DNA for the CDR3: TGTGCCTGTGACACCATTGTCCGGGGGGATCTTCCCGATAAACTCATCTTT.

This clone has more than one count but fewer than ten. This likely came from a read error, as a far larger clone is one base away. The same CDR3 is also encoded by other DNA sequences in this sample. V gene TRDV1 combines with J gene TRDJ1; tentatively, D is TRDD3 (5 bases). No J segment appears in TCRdb, so it was assigned here by matching the sequence to germline. The V end was cut by 1 base, the J end by 1 base, with 28 bases between. Germline-derived CDR1 and CDR2 are TSWWSYY and QGS. This CDR3 spans 21 amino acids. The CDR3 DNA reads TGTGCTCTTGGGGAACCCACTCCGATACTAGGGACGCGAATTGGCACCGATAAACTCATCTTT. Protein product: CALGEPTPILGTRIGTDKLIF.

This clone was seen a handful of times. The translation of this DNA and the TCRdb protein of a much larger clone differ at residue 6, probably owing to a read error; the protein shown here is translated from the DNA. The chain joins TRDV1 to TRDJ3; 10 positions match TRDD3. In the absence of a J gene in TCRdb, the DNA was matched to germline to assign it here. CDR1 is TSWWSYY and CDR2 is QGS in the germline V gene. The V and J ends lost 0 bases and 1 base, in that order; junction bases with no gene match: 3. This CDR3 region has 19 residues. The CDR3 loop reads CALGELWGIFSWDTRQMFF. CDR3 in DNA: TGTGCTCTTGGGGAACTCTGGGGGATATTTTCCTGGGACACCCGACAGATGTTTTTC.

On this clone: The TCRdb protein comes from a much larger clone and disagrees with this DNA's translation at residue 10, likely due to a read error; the protein given here is derived from the DNA. Here the CDR3 DNA reads TGTGCTCTTGGGGACTACTCGGTGGGGGGTACGCGTACCGATAAACTCATCTTT. Translation gives CALGDYSVGGTRTDKLIF. The chain recombines TRDV1 with TRDJ1, with D possibly being TRDD3 (6 bases). The V and J ends lost 3 bases and 2 bases respectively, with 22 bases between them. CDR1 and CDR2 from the germline V gene are TSWWSYY and QGS. The CDR3 sequence is 18 residues long.

In the case of this clone: TCRdb shows a much larger clone's protein in place of this DNA's translation, and the two differ at residue 16, likely through a read error; the protein shown is translated from the DNA. The CDR3 region has the DNA TGTGCTCTTGGGACACTACCTAACCCTTGGTCAATACTGGGGGATATGCGCGGTGGAAACACCGATAAACTCATCTTT. It specifies CALGTLPNPWSILGDMRGGNTDKLIF. The chain links TRDV1 to TRDJ1; 11 bases align to TRDD3. The CDR3 extends over 26 amino acids. Germline V gene lookup returns CDR1 TSWWSYY and CDR2 QGS. Germline trimming cut 5 bases from V and 0 bases from J; bases unmatched to any gene: 35.

About this clone itself: TCRdb assigns this DNA the protein of a much larger clone, which departs from its translation at residue 8; this likely reflects a read error, and the protein shown comes from translating the DNA. The chain carries TRDV1 and TRDJ1; D might be TRDD3 (5 bases). This CDR3 has 12 residues. Germline V gene data show CDR1 as TSWWSYY and CDR2 as QGS. The chain's CDR3 is CALGEQYEKLIF. DNA for the CDR3: TGTGCTCTCGGGGAACAGTACGAGAAACTCATCTTT.

A few counts support this clone. A much larger clone differs by one base, so this may be a read error. At the DNA level, this CDR3 is encoded by other sequences in the same sample as well. The J gene is TRDJ1, the V gene TRDV2, with a weak D call TRDD3 (5 bases). Germline V gives CDR1 GEAIGNYY, CDR2 EKD. V lost 2 bases and J 2 bases, leaving 23 bases between the germline ends. The CDR3 has 18 residues. The CDR3 nucleotides read TGTGCCTGTGACAATGTGTGGGGACCCGGTGGTGATACCGATAAACTCATCTTT. Its translation: CACDNVWGPGGDTDKLIF.

This clone came up a few times. A read error likely explains why the TCRdb protein, taken from a much larger clone, differs from this DNA's translation at residue 15; the protein shown is translated from the DNA. The chain employs TRDV1 and TRDJ1, with 9 bases aligning to TRDD3. CDR1 is TSWWSYY and CDR2 is QGS in the germline V gene. The CDR3 extends over 22 amino acids. Trimming removed 0 bases from V and 1 base from J; junction bases left unmatched: 21. The CDR3 DNA sequence: TGTGCTCTTGGGGAACTAAAGGCCTCCTTGGCTGGGGGATTCCCCTGCACCGATAAACTCATCTTT. It yields the protein CALGELKASLAGGFPCTDKLIF.

As for this clone: This DNA's translation differs at residue 13 from TCRdb's protein, which comes from a much larger clone; a read error is likely, and the protein shown is translated from the DNA. The chain recombines TRDV1 with TRDJ1; the D gene is possibly TRDD2 (6 bases). Germline V gene sequence: CDR1 TSWWSYY, CDR2 QGS. The CDR3 has 16 amino acids. CDR3 nucleotides: TGTGCTCTTGGGGAAACCCTTCCCTCACGGAACGATAGACTCATCTTT. This sequence encodes CALGETLPSRNDRLIF.

This clone was recorded at least ten times. The chain recombines TRDV2 with TRDJ1, with 7 bases identical to TRDD3. CDR1 is GEAIGNYY, CDR2 EKD, per germline. The CDR3 is made up of 16 amino acids. The V and J ends lost 5 bases and 3 bases, in that order; junction bases with no gene match: 14. This chain's CDR3 is CACVSTGASFPDKLIF. The CDR3 DNA sequence: TGTGCCTGTGTTAGTACTGGGGCCTCTTTCCCCGATAAACTCATCTTT.

Note on this clone: TCRdb has a much larger clone's protein, which differs at residue 22 from the translation of this DNA, likely because of a read error; what is shown is the protein translated from the DNA. The chain carries TRDV1 and TRDJ1; D is possibly TRDD2 (5 bases). The J gene comes from matching the DNA to germline here; TCRdb lacks it. The CDR3 runs to 26 residues. Germline V CDR1 and CDR2: TSWWSYY, QGS. The DNA for the CDR3 is TGTGCTCTTGGGGAGTTACGCCACGAAGCCTTCGCCTTTCCTCATTTTTCAGTCTGGAAAACCGGTAAACTCATCTTT. Residues: CALGELRHEAFAFPHFSVWKTGKLIF.

About this clone itself: TCRdb's listed protein matches a much larger clone and diverges from this DNA's translation at residue 11, likely through a read error; the protein shown comes from the DNA. V and J are TRDV1 and TRDJ1; 8 bases align to TRDD3. No J gene was available from TCRdb, and it was assigned here by a germline match of the DNA. Germline CDR1 TSWWSYY, CDR2 QGS. The CDR3 has 24 residues. The junction had 27 bases not matched to a gene; V was cut back by 0 bases and J by 0 bases. CDR3 nucleotides: TGTGCTCTTGGGGAACTAGGTATAAATTTCCCGAACTCCTGGGGGAGTACGTACACCGATAAACTCATCTTT. Its protein product is CALGELGINFPNSWGSTYTDKLIF.

This clone was found a few times. A junction boundary mismatches the germline segment, possibly from a read error. The chain joins TRDV2 to TRDJ1; D not resolved. The CDR3 sequence is 9 residues long. Germline lookup yields CDR1 GEAIGNYY and CDR2 EKD. The CDR3 nucleotides are TGCGCAAGCACCGATAAACTCATCTTT. It translates to CASTDKLIF.

In its sample, this clone was seen a few times. This likely stems from a read error, as it lies one base from a far larger clone. The same CDR3 is also encoded by other DNA sequences in this sample. As DNA, the CDR3 is TGTGCCTGTGACCCCGTACTGGGGGATACGCTACGAGGTCGGCTCATCTTC. Translation: CACDPVLGDTLRGRLIF. There is no J gene call, but TRDV2 is given as the V gene; the D call TRDD3 from the table was never checked on the DNA. The V gene's germline CDR1 is GEAIGNYY and CDR2 EKD. The CDR3 length is 17 residues.

This clone has just a few counts. The protein held in TCRdb is that of a much larger clone and does not match this DNA's translation at residue 17, likely because of a read error; the protein shown is translated from the DNA. There is no J gene call, but TRDV1 is given as the V gene; the table names TRDD3, a call not compared with the DNA. Germline V CDR1 and CDR2: TSWWSYY, QGS. The CDR3 totals 18 residues. The CDR3 coding sequence is TGTGCTCTTGGGGACCCAGTTTGGGATACGCACAACACCGATAAACTCACCTTT. Translating it yields CALGDPVWDTHNTDKLTF.

On this clone: The protein held in TCRdb is that of a much larger clone and does not match this DNA's translation at residue 13, likely because of a read error; the protein shown is translated from the DNA. This chain links TRDV2 with TRDJ1; tentatively, D is TRDD2 or TRDD3 (6 bases each). No J segment appears in TCRdb, so it was assigned here by matching the sequence to germline. The CDR3 consists of 23 residues. The V gene lost 3 bases and the J gene lost 0 bases, with 37 bases spanning the gap. The V gene's germline CDR1 is GEAIGNYY and CDR2 EKD. The CDR3 nucleotides read TGTGCCTGTGACCCTCGCCTCTCCTACGACGTACTGGAGGATACCCCGTACACCGATAAACTCATCTTT. Protein sequence: CACDPRLSYDVLEDTPYTDKLIF.

This clone was found a few times. The protein given by TCRdb reflects a much larger clone and differs at residue 15 from this DNA's translation, likely from a read error; the protein shown is the DNA's translation. J is TRDJ1 and V is TRDV1, with 9 bases fitting TRDD3. TCRdb lists no J gene, so it was determined here by aligning the DNA to germline. The CDR3 covers 18 residues. CDR1 and CDR2 (germline): TSWWSYY, QGS. The CDR3 sequence: CALGGTDGGYLYTDRLIF. CDR3 in DNA: TGTGCTCTTGGGGGAACGGACGGGGGATACCTCTACACCGATAGACTCATCTTT.

A note on this clone: A read error likely explains this, since a far larger clone differs by one base. Additional DNA sequences in this sample encode the identical CDR3. The V gene is given as TRDV1, and no J gene call is available; TRDD3 is the table's D call and was not checked against the DNA. Germline V gene lookup returns CDR1 TSWWSYY and CDR2 QGS. This CDR3 is 19 amino acids long. The CDR3 sequence: CALGEPMLPLGVDTDKLIF. Written as DNA, the CDR3 is TGTGCTCTTGGGGAACCTATGCTCCCCCTGGGGGTCGACACCGATAAACTAATCTTT.

Points on this clone: Given a far larger clone just one base away, this is likely a sequencing read error. The sample holds other DNA sequences that translate to the same CDR3. The CDR3 loop is CACDLGLPELGIYTDKLIF. CDR3 nucleotide sequence: TGTGCCTGTGACCTTGGCCTTCCCGAACTGGGGATCTACACCGACAAACTCATCTTT. V usage is TRDV2 and J usage is TRDJ1; perhaps TRDD3 as D (7 bases). The J gene, not given by TCRdb, was assigned here from a germline match of the nucleotide sequence. Germline assignment: CDR1 GEAIGNYY and CDR2 EKD. This CDR3 is built from 19 residues.

There are a few counts of this clone. TCRdb attributes to this sequence the protein of a much larger clone, which differs from the DNA translation at residue 18; a read error is likely, and the protein displayed is translated from the DNA. This chain uses TRDV2 with TRDJ1; possible D gene TRDD3, 7 bases. TCRdb does not report a J gene; here it was assigned by matching the DNA to germline references. The CDR3 sequence is 21 residues long. Germline V gene data show CDR1 as GEAIGNYY and CDR2 as EKD. The CDR3 nucleotides read TGTGCCTGTGACACCAAACTCCTTCCCCCTGGGGATAGGGGGTACACCGATGAACTCATCTTT. Protein product: CACDTKLLPPGDRGYTDELIF.

About this clone: This DNA translates differently at residue 12 from the TCRdb protein, which is that of a much larger clone; a read error is likely, and the protein shown is the DNA's own translation. The rearrangement uses TRDV1 and TRDJ1, with 8 bases identical to TRDD3. TCRdb leaves out the J gene; it was filled in here by matching the DNA to germline. The germline gives CDR1 TSWWSYY, CDR2 QGS. Losses at the gene ends were 2 bases for V and 0 bases for J; bases not matched to a gene: 29. This CDR3 contains 24 residues. Here the CDR3 DNA reads TGTGCTCTTGGGGAAAAGAGTCCCCGCCCTCCTCTGTCGCATGGGGATACCCACACCGATAAACTCATCTTT. Protein: CALGEKSPRPPLSHGDTHTDKLIF.